The 30 T cell receptor beta chains reported below all come from one sample, sequenced in a study of shared T cell receptors in the human thymus. This table comes from immunoSEQ multiplex PCR, and its TCRdb copy is limited to in-frame clones, with some not included. Among hundreds of thousands of clones listed, 87% were seen once. These data also formed part of another study, on human thymus T cells.

The sequenced sample was thymocytes. The receptor source for this set is a boy younger than two with a congenital heart defect.

This clone was recorded once. The chain is built from TRBV7-2 and TRBJ1-3; D is unclear. The germline V gene has CDR1 SGHTA and CDR2 FQGNSA. Trimming removed 2 bases from V and 7 bases from J, with 21 bases in between. CDR3 length: 17 residues. Written as DNA, the CDR3 is TGTGCCAGCAGCTTACGGCACCTCGGGAGGGCCGGGAACACCATATATTTT. Its protein product is CASSLRHLGRAGNTIYF.

V usage is TRBV5-4 and J usage is TRBJ1-5; 9 nucleotides agree with TRBD1. Germline-derived CDR1 and CDR2 are SGHNT and YYREEE (reference sequence). The CDR3 has 18 amino acids. Trimming removed 2 bases from V and 6 bases from J; junction bases left unmatched: 15. CDR3 nucleotides: TGTGCCAGCAGCTTTCAACCTCCGACAGGGGGAATTGGTCAGCCCCAGCATTTT. Its protein product is CASSFQPPTGGIGQPQHF.

The J gene is TRBJ2-3, the V gene TRBV30; 12 nucleotides align to TRBD2. CDR1 is GTSNPN, CDR2 SVGIG, per germline (reference sequence). The CDR3 has 15 residues. J lost 10 bases, V lost 2 bases, and 10 bases had no gene match. The CDR3 here is CAWSPLAGGPKAQYF. CDR3 coding DNA: TGTGCCTGGAGTCCCCTAGCGGGGGGGCCCAAGGCGCAGTATTTT.

This sequence joins TRBV5-6 and TRBJ1-2; D is undetermined. Between the trimmed V and J ends, which lost 5 bases and 4 bases, there was a span of 18 bases. The CDR3 is 15 residues long. CDR1 and CDR2 (germline): SGHDT, YYEEEE. CDR3 sequence (DNA): TGTGCCAGCAGTAGACGGGATCAAAAGATCTATGGCTACACCTTC. Amino acid sequence: CASSRRDQKIYGYTF. Based on the CDR3 plus reference TRBV5-6 and TRBJ1-2, the full variable domain is DAGVTQSPTHLIKTRGQQVTLRCSPKSGHDTVSWYQQALGQGPQFIFQYYEEEERQRGNFPDRFSGHQFPNYSSELNVNALLLGDSALYLCASSRRDQKIYGYTFGSGTRLTVV.

This clone was detected only once. The J gene is TRBJ2-7, the V gene TRBV27, with D perhaps matching TRBD1 (6 bases). Germline V gene data show CDR1 as MNHEY and CDR2 as SMNVEV (reference sequence). Trimming removed 6 bases from V and 1 base from J, with 16 bases in between. The CDR3 extends over 15 amino acids. The CDR3 is CASRGETGGSYEQYF. For the CDR3, the DNA is TGTGCCAGCAGGGGAGAGACAGGAGGTTCCTACGAGCAGTACTTC.

In DNA, the CDR3 is TGTGCCAGCAGTACCCCGGACAGGGCCACTGAAGCTTTCTTT. It codes for CASSTPDRATEAFF. The V call is TRBV6-5, the J call TRBJ1-1; 8 bases line up with TRBD1. This CDR3 region has 14 residues. Per the germline V gene, CDR1 is MNHEY and CDR2 is SVGAGI. The V gene end was trimmed by 5 bases and the J gene end by 4 bases; junction bases not matched to a gene: 6.

The J gene is TRBJ2-5, the V gene TRBV7-9; 8 bases agree with TRBD1. Germline CDR1 is SEHNR and CDR2 is FQNEAQ (reference sequence). The length of the CDR3 is 18 residues. J gave up 5 bases and V 1 base, and 15 bases lay outside the gene matches. The CDR3 spells CASSLVLRTGRRKETQYF. CDR3 coding DNA: TGTGCCAGCAGCTTAGTTCTCAGGACAGGGAGAAGGAAGGAGACCCAGTACTTC.

The rearrangement uses TRBV7-8 and TRBJ2-1, with TRBD2 identical over 9 bases. Trimming cost V 1 base and J 7 bases; bases outside gene matches: 5. The CDR3 length is 15 residues. The germline gives CDR1 SGHVS, CDR2 FQNEAQ. The CDR3 here is CASSLELAGGNEQFF. The CDR3 DNA reads as TGTGCCAGCAGCTTAGAACTAGCGGGTGGGAATGAGCAGTTCTTC.

The rearrangement links TRBV7-3 to TRBJ1-6; the match to TRBD1 covers 7 bases. The CDR3 totals 15 residues. CDR1 and CDR2 (germline): SGHTA, FQGTGA. V was clipped by 3 bases and J by 7 bases; unmatched bases: 6. The CDR3 reads CASSLRDSENSPLHF. The CDR3, as DNA: TGTGCCAGCAGCTTGAGGGACAGCGAGAATTCACCCCTCCACTTT.

The gene calls are TRBV7-2 and TRBJ1-1; no reliable D call. The CDR3 length is 16 residues. V lost 5 bases and J lost 0, with 16 bases in between. CDR1 and CDR2 (germline): SGHTA, FQGNSA. The DNA of the CDR3 is TGTGCCAGCAGCCCCTGGGAGAACGTTATGAACACTGAAGCTTTCTTT. This translates into CASSPWENVMNTEAFF.

The chain has TRBV30 and TRBJ1-5; tentatively, D is TRBD1 (5 bases). V lost 0 bases to trimming and J lost 6 bases, with 21 bases between them. CDR3 length equals 17 residues. CDR1 is GTSNPN, CDR2 SVGIG, per germline (reference sequence). CDR3 nucleotides: TGTGCCTGGAGTGTATCTCTCTTTTGCAGGGTAGGTCAGCCCCAGCATTTT. It specifies CAWSVSLFCRVGQPQHF.

The rearrangement links TRBV29-1 to TRBJ2-2; D possibly corresponds to TRBD2 (6 bases). In germline, CDR1 is SQVTM, CDR2 ANQGSEA. The CDR3 length is 14 residues. The V end was cut by 6 bases, the J end by 4 bases, with 15 bases between. CDR3: CSVLWRGGTGELFF. The DNA for the CDR3 is TGCAGCGTGCTGTGGCGGGGAGGCACCGGGGAGCTGTTTTTT.

This clone showed up just a few times. The chain recombines TRBV14 with TRBJ2-7; D may be TRBD1 (5 bases). From germline, CDR1 is SGHDN and CDR2 FVKESK. V shed 3 bases and J shed 0 bases, with 9 bases lying between them. The CDR3 extends over 14 amino acids. CDR3 in DNA: TGTGCCAGCAGCCACTACAGGAGCTCCTACGAGCAGTACTTC. Protein: CASSHYRSSYEQYF.

This clone was observed a single time. The chain uses TRBV7-8 and TRBJ1-5; D might be TRBD1 (6 bases). The CDR3 is 15 amino acids. V was cut by 1 base and J by 5 bases, with 12 bases left in between. In germline, CDR1 is SGHVS, CDR2 FQNEAQ. DNA for the CDR3: TGTGCCAGCAGCTTAGTAGACAGGCTACATCAGCCCCAGCATTTT. This translates into CASSLVDRLHQPQHF. Combining the CDR3 with reference TRBV7-8 and TRBJ1-5 gives the whole variable domain GAGVSQSPRYKVAKRGQDVALRCDPISGHVSLFWYQQALGQGPEFLTYFQNEAQLDKSGLPSDRFFAERPEGSVSTLKIQRTQQEDSAVYLCASSLVDRLHQPQHFGDGTRLSIL.

This sequence joins TRBV2 and TRBJ2-7; TRBD1 aligns across 7 bases. The length of the CDR3 is 14 residues. V was clipped by 4 bases and J by 3 bases; unmatched bases: 6. CDR1 and CDR2 (germline): SNHLY, FYNNEI. This CDR3 reads CASSAMDRNYEQYF. CDR3 in DNA: TGTGCCAGCAGTGCGATGGACAGGAACTACGAGCAGTACTTC.

The V gene is TRBV6-1, the J gene TRBJ1-5; maybe TRBD1 (6 bases). The V and J ends lost 7 bases and 7 bases respectively, with 17 bases between them. The CDR3 contains 14 residues. Germline CDR1 reads MNHNS; CDR2 reads SASEGT. CDR3 DNA sequence: TGTGCCAGCATTAACGGGACACCAAGGCAGCCCCAGCATTTT. Translated, it gives CASINGTPRQPQHF.

The J gene is TRBJ2-7, the V gene TRBV27; D possibly corresponds to TRBD2 (6 bases). V lost 8 bases, J lost 6 bases, and 14 bases lay in between. CDR3 length: 12 residues. Germline loops: CDR1 MNHEY, CDR2 SMNVEV (reference sequence). The CDR3 bases are TGTGCCAGCGCGTTTCCAGCGGGCGAGCAGTACTTC. Its translation is CASAFPAGEQYF.

The chain links TRBV7-6 to TRBJ2-7, with TRBD1 matching over 12 bases. CDR1 SGHVS and CDR2 FNYEAQ come from the germline V gene. Trimming took 4 bases from V and 4 from J; bases not matched to a gene: 5. The CDR3 runs 15 residues. The CDR3 protein is CASSSRDRGPYEQYF. CDR3 bases: TGTGCCAGCAGCTCCCGGGACAGGGGGCCGTACGAGCAGTACTTC.

V usage is TRBV27 and J usage is TRBJ1-1, with D possibly TRBD1 on 6 matching bases. CDR3 length: 14 residues. V lost 7 bases and J 1 base, leaving 13 bases between the germline ends. Germline V lookup: CDR1 MNHEY, CDR2 SMNVEV (reference sequence). The CDR3 sequence is CASKLTGRNTEAFF. In DNA, the CDR3 is TGTGCCAGCAAGCTAACAGGGCGGAACACTGAAGCTTTCTTT.

The chain combines TRBV7-8 with TRBJ2-3, with 7 bases lining up with TRBD2. After removal of 4 bases from V and 0 bases from J, the junction contained 4 bases not matched to a gene. CDR1 and CDR2 (germline): SGHVS, FQNEAQ. The CDR3 sequence is 15 residues long. In nucleotides, the CDR3 is TGTGCCAGCAGCTGGGTTAGCGGGAGCACAGATACGCAGTATTTT. Its translation: CASSWVSGSTDTQYF.

This rearrangement joins TRBV19 to TRBJ1-5; D is undetermined. The germline CDR1 and CDR2 sequences are LNHDA and SQIVND (reference sequence). The CDR3 length is 17 residues. Trimming cost V 6 bases and J 2 bases, with 20 bases left between them. The CDR3 spells CASSTGVGEAGNQPQHF. The CDR3 DNA reads TGTGCCAGTAGCACCGGGGTCGGGGAGGCGGGCAATCAGCCCCAGCATTTT.

The CDR3 reads CASSPKLRDWPIGANVLTF. In nucleotides, the CDR3 is TGTGCCAGCAGCCCGAAACTTAGAGACTGGCCCATCGGGGCCAACGTCCTGACTTTC. This chain links TRBV7-6 with TRBJ2-6; no clear D. The V and J ends lost 5 bases and 4 bases respectively, with 24 bases between them. Germline CDR1 and CDR2: SGHVS and FNYEAQ. CDR3 size: 19 residues.

V and J are TRBV30 and TRBJ2-2; no firm D call. From germline, CDR1 is GTSNPN and CDR2 SVGIG (reference sequence). V was pared by 0 bases and J by 1 base, with 6 bases between. The CDR3 has 14 amino acids. CDR3 residues: CAWSVGLNTGELFF. In nucleotides, the CDR3 is TGTGCCTGGAGTGTGGGCTTGAACACCGGGGAGCTGTTTTTT.

The genes are TRBV5-4 and TRBJ1-2; TRBD1 matches at 7 bases. The CDR3 has 19 residues. Germline V lookup: CDR1 SGHNT, CDR2 YYREEE (reference sequence). Unmatched junction bases numbered 18, after V lost 0 bases and J lost 4 bases. The CDR3 is CASSLVGPSGGNSGYGYTF. For the CDR3, the DNA is TGTGCCAGCAGCTTGGTAGGGCCGTCAGGGGGGAATTCTGGCTATGGCTACACCTTC.

In its sample, this clone was seen a few times. CDR3 DNA sequence: TGTGCCAGCAGCCGGATCAGGGGATTGGACACTGAAGCTTTCTTT. It is translated as CASSRIRGLDTEAFF. The V and J genes are TRBV7-9 and TRBJ1-1; possible D gene TRBD1, 6 bases. This CDR3 has 15 residues. CDR1 is SEHNR, CDR2 FQNEAQ, per germline (reference sequence). V lost 5 bases and J lost 3, with 16 bases in between.

The chain recombines TRBV4-3 with TRBJ2-1; 10 nucleotides align to TRBD2. Unmatched junction bases numbered 16, after V lost 3 bases and J lost 5 bases. The CDR3 covers 19 residues. Looked up from germline, CDR1 is LGHNA and CDR2 is YSLEER. CDR3 bases: TGCGCCAGCAGCCAGAACAGGTTCAAGCGGGGGGGCCCCCACAATGAGCAGTTCTTC. Translation gives CASSQNRFKRGGPHNEQFF.

This chain links TRBV5-1 with TRBJ2-6; D might be TRBD1 (5 bases). This CDR3 contains 15 residues. Germline assignment: CDR1 SGHRS and CDR2 YFSETQ. The V end was cut by 6 bases, the J end by 4 bases, with 14 bases between. The CDR3 DNA reads TGCGCCAGCACTTGGTTTGGACAAGGGGCCAACGTCCTGACTTTC. Translation gives CASTWFGQGANVLTF.

This clone came up once. The gene calls are TRBV5-1 and TRBJ2-1; possible D gene TRBD2, 6 bases. V lost 3 bases and J lost 0, with 16 bases in between. This CDR3 region has 17 residues. The germline CDR1 and CDR2 sequences are SGHRS and YFSETQ. The CDR3 is CASSSSRDSSSYNEQFF. The DNA of the CDR3 is TGCGCCAGCAGCTCGTCCCGGGACTCTAGCTCCTACAATGAGCAGTTCTTC. Based on the CDR3 plus reference TRBV5-1 and TRBJ2-1, the full variable domain is KAGVTQTPRYLIKTRGQQVTLSCSPISGHRSVSWYQQTPGQGLQFLFEYFSETQRNKGNFPGRFSGRQFSNSRSEMNVSTLELGDSALYLCASSSSRDSSSYNEQFFGPGTRLTVL.

This clone was found once. The chain joins TRBV27 to TRBJ2-7; TRBD1 matches 10 bases. This CDR3 is built from 15 residues. Per the germline V gene, CDR1 is MNHEY and CDR2 is SMNVEV (reference sequence). J lost 5 bases, V lost 7 bases, and 11 bases had no gene match. This chain's CDR3 is CASKSAGQGSHEQYF. CDR3 bases: TGTGCCAGCAAAAGTGCGGGACAGGGGTCCCACGAGCAGTACTTC.

This sequence joins TRBV4-3 and TRBJ2-7; 7 positions agree with TRBD1. Germline V lookup: CDR1 LGHNA, CDR2 YSLEER. This CDR3 is 15 amino acids long. V lost 4 bases, J lost 1 base, and 7 bases stayed unmatched. CDR3 bases: TGCGCCAGCAGCCGAGGACAGGCGCCATCCTACGAGCAGTACTTC. Translating gives CASSRGQAPSYEQYF.